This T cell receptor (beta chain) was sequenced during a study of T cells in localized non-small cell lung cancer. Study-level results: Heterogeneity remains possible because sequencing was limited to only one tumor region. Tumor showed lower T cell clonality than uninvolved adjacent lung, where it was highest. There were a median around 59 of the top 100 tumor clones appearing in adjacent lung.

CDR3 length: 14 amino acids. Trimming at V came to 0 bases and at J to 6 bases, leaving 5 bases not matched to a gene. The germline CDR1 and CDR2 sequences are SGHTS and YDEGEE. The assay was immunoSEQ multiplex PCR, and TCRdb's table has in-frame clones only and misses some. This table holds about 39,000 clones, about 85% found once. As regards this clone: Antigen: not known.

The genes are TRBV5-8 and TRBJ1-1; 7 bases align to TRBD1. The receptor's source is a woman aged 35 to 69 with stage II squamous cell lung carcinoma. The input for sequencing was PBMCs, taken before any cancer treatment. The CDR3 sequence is CASSLGQGTAEAFF. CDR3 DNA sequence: TGTGCCAGCAGCTTGGGACAGGGTACGGCTGAAGCTTTCTTT.